This T cell receptor beta chain originates from a study of shared clonotypes between healthy human individuals. Across the study: Samples came from a couple of female and a few male donors aged 18 to 49.

In germline, CDR1 is MDHEN, CDR2 SYDVKM. This CDR3 is 14 amino acids long. V lost 2 bases and J 4 bases, leaving 11 bases between the germline ends. Assay execution proceeded at the deep level. Several immunoSEQ plates received, in even portions, the genomic DNA of each subset. The assay was immunoSEQ multiplex PCR, and TCRdb's table has in-frame clones only and misses some. The sample consists of millions of clones, approximately 95% of them appearing once. The V and J genes are TRBV28 and TRBJ1-2, with a possible D match to TRBD1 (6 bases). This clonotype was sampled from a man younger than 35 in good health. Some clones in this sample may be carry-over from other donors' samples. Specimen: naive CD4+ T cells from PBMCs. The subset here: CD45RA+ positively selected. In DNA, the CDR3 is TGTGCCAGCAGTTTAGTAAGGGGGGCCTATGGCTACACCTTC. It translates to CASSLVRGAYGYTF.